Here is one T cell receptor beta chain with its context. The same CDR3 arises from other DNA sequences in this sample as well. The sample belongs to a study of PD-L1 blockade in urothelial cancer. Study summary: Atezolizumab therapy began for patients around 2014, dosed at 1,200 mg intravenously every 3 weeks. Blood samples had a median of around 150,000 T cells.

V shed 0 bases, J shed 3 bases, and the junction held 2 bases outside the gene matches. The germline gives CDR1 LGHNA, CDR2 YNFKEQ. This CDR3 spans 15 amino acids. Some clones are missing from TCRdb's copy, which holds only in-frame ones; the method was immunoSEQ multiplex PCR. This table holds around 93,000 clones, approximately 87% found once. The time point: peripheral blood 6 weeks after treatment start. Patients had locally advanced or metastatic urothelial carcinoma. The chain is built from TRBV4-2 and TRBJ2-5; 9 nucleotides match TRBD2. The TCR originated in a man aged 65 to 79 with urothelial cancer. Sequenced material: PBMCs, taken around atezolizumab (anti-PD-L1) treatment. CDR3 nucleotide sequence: TGTGCCAGCAGCCAAGAGTTAGCGGGAGAAGAGACCCAGTACTTC. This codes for CASSQELAGEETQYF.